This T cell receptor (beta chain) was identified during a study of blood T cell repertoires in COVID-19. This table comes from immunoSEQ multiplex PCR, and its TCRdb copy is limited to in-frame clones, with some not included. The table has fewer than 450,000 clones, approximately 89% seen once. The CDR3 sequence is 15 residues long. Germline values: CDR1 MNHNS, CDR2 SASEGT. Deletions cut 3 bases from V and 0 bases from J, with 12 bases between. The sequenced sample was peripheral blood. This clonotype was obtained from a woman between 50 and 59 years old with COVID-19, enrolled during active disease. The chain is built from TRBV6-1 and TRBJ2-7; D unclear. CDR3: CASSDWSGYSYEQYF. In DNA form, the CDR3 reads TGTGCCAGCAGTGATTGGTCAGGCTACTCCTACGAGCAGTACTTC.